Each of the 24 T cell receptor beta chains below was sequenced from the same sample in a study of CD8 T cells in Susac syndrome. Roughly 0.45 to 1 ug RNA was reverse transcribed with random hexamers. TCRdb re-called the immunoSEQ multiplex PCR reads with MiXCR, one entry per CDR3 protein. The sample yields about 150,000 distinct CDR3 sequences, roughly 95% seen once. Sequencing used CD8+ T cells from PBMCs. All receptors derive from a human donor with multiple sclerosis.

The chain is built from TRBV5-1 and TRBJ2-1, with a possible D match to TRBD2 (7 bases). The CDR3 loop spans 16 amino acids. Germline assignment: CDR1 SGHRS and CDR2 YFSETQ. Deletions cut 1 base from V and 5 bases from J, with 16 bases between. The CDR3 here is CASSLRGGHLNNEQFF. The DNA for the CDR3 is TGCGCCAGCAGCTTGCGCGGGGGACACCTTAACAATGAGCAGTTCTTC.

This chain connects TRBV5-6 to TRBJ2-2, with 10 bases identical to TRBD2. J was trimmed by 4 bases and V by 7 bases; bases with no gene match: 4. CDR3 length equals 14 residues. Germline lookup yields CDR1 SGHDT and CDR2 YYEEEE. CDR3 region: CASGSGGATGELFF. The CDR3 bases are TGTGCCAGCGGAAGCGGGGGGGCCACCGGGGAGCTGTTTTTT.

This chain joins TRBV13 and TRBJ1-6; maybe TRBD1 (6 bases). The germline V and J ends were trimmed by 6 bases and 7 bases, with 19 bases remaining between them. CDR3 length: 16 amino acids. The V gene's germline CDR1 is PRHDT and CDR2 FYEKMQ (reference sequence). The CDR3 DNA is TGTGCCAGCAGAGGAGAGGATGGGGGCAGGAATTCACCCCTCCACTTT. Encoded protein: CASRGEDGGRNSPLHF. The variable domain in full, completed from reference TRBV13 and TRBJ1-6, reads AAGVIQSPRHLIKEKRETATLKCYPIPRHDTVYWYQQGPGQDPQFLISFYEKMQSDKGSIPDRFSAQQFSDYHSELNMSSLELGDSALYFCASRGEDGGRNSPLHFGNGTRLTVT.

This clonotype was seen only once. This chain links TRBV14 with TRBJ2-3; D is undetermined. This CDR3 is built from 14 residues. With 4 bases removed from V and 6 bases from J, the gap between germline ends came to 14 bases. Germline V gene sequence: CDR1 SGHDN, CDR2 FVKESK. The DNA of the CDR3 is TGTGCCAGCAGCCCGGAGTTTTTCGCGGATACGCAGTATTTT. Translated, it gives CASSPEFFADTQYF.

The V gene is TRBV4-2, the J gene TRBJ2-5; tentatively, D is TRBD1 or TRBD2 (5 bases each). Germline V gives CDR1 LGHNA, CDR2 YNFKEQ. Trimming took off 1 base at V and 3 bases at J, with 15 bases between the two ends. The CDR3 runs to 16 residues. The CDR3 region is CASSQAGTVDKETQYF. The CDR3 DNA follows: TGTGCCAGCAGCCAAGCCGGGACGGTGGATAAAGAGACCCAGTACTTC.

This clonotype has a handful of counts. The J gene is TRBJ2-5, the V gene TRBV12-3 or TRBV12-4; D remains ambiguous. CDR3 size: 13 residues. With 5 bases removed from V and 2 bases from J, the gap between germline ends came to 9 bases. The CDR3 loop reads CASSTESQETQYF. The CDR3 DNA sequence: TGTGCCAGCAGTACAGAGAGTCAAGAGACCCAGTACTTC.

The CDR3 DNA is TGCAGTGCGAACGACAGGAGCTCCTACAATGAGCAGTTCTTC. This sequence encodes CSANDRSSYNEQFF. The rearrangement joins TRBV20-1 to TRBJ2-1, with a possible D match to TRBD1 (6 bases). The CDR3 is made up of 14 amino acids. Germline loops: CDR1 DFQATT, CDR2 SNEGSKA (reference sequence). Trimming pared 6 bases from V and 0 bases from J, leaving 12 bases between.

The chain uses TRBV3-1 and TRBJ2-7; D not resolved. The CDR3 runs to 14 residues. The V end lost 5 bases, the J end lost 2 bases, and 13 bases lay between the germline ends. Germline CDR1 LGHDT, CDR2 YNNKEL (reference sequence). This chain's CDR3 is CASSAPGPPYEQYF. The CDR3 region has the DNA TGTGCCAGCAGCGCGCCGGGCCCTCCCTACGAGCAGTACTTC.

The rearrangement uses TRBV11-2 and TRBJ2-3; unclear D gene. The ends were cut back, 1 base at V and 1 base at J, with 12 bases in the middle. The germline CDR1 and CDR2 sequences are SGHAT and FQNNGV. The CDR3 has 16 residues. CDR3 nucleotides: TGTGCCAGCAGCTTAGTAGCCCGAGTAGGCACAGATACGCAGTATTTT. Amino acids: CASSLVARVGTDTQYF.

This clonotype was counted a single time. The chain links TRBV29-1 to TRBJ2-1; 7 nucleotides agree with TRBD1. The ends lost 7 bases at V and 8 bases at J; junction bases unmatched: 5. Per the germline V gene, CDR1 is SQVTM and CDR2 is ANQGSEA. The CDR3 is 11 amino acids. CDR3 sequence reads: CSATGNDEQFF. DNA of the CDR3: TGCAGCGCGACAGGGAATGATGAGCAGTTCTTC.

The CDR3 loop reads CSVTTAEAFF. The CDR3 DNA is TGCAGCGTGACAACCGCTGAAGCTTTCTTT. The genes are TRBV29-1 and TRBJ1-1, with D unclear. The CDR3 contains 10 residues. Between the trimmed V and J ends, which lost 6 bases and 6 bases, there was a span of 8 bases. Germline lookup yields CDR1 SQVTM and CDR2 ANQGSEA. Together with reference TRBV29-1 and TRBJ1-1, the CDR3 gives the full variable domain: SAVISQKPSRDICQRGTSLTIQCQVDSQVTMMFWYRQQPGQSLTLIATANQGSEATYESGFVIDKFPISRPNLTFSTLTVSNMSPEDSSIYLCSVTTAEAFFGQGTRLTVV.

The chain has TRBV4-1 and TRBJ1-1; D uncertain. Trimming removed 4 bases from V and 3 bases from J, with 12 bases in between. The CDR3 is made up of 14 amino acids. Germline CDR1 reads MGHRA; CDR2 reads YSYEKL. In nucleotides, the CDR3 is TGCGCCAGCAGCCGTGGACCGAGGGACACTGAAGCTTTCTTT. Protein product: CASSRGPRDTEAFF.

V gene TRBV13 combines with J gene TRBJ2-7; D possibly corresponds to TRBD2 (7 bases). Germline V gives CDR1 PRHDT, CDR2 FYEKMQ (reference sequence). This CDR3 has 15 amino acids. Trimming pared 2 bases from V and 4 bases from J, leaving 15 bases between. This chain's CDR3 is CASSLTAGAVYEQYF. The CDR3 DNA reads TGTGCCAGCAGCTTAACGGCGGGGGCAGTATACGAGCAGTACTTC.

The rearrangement links TRBV7-3 to TRBJ2-3, with TRBD2 matching over 8 bases. The V gene's germline CDR1 is SGHTA and CDR2 FQGTGA. CDR3 size: 16 residues. The V and J ends lost 3 bases and 4 bases, in that order; junction bases with no gene match: 9. CDR3: CASSLTRGGLSDTQYF. The CDR3 DNA follows: TGTGCCAGCAGCTTGACCCGGGGGGGCCTTTCAGATACGCAGTATTTT.

This sequence joins TRBV7-9 and TRBJ2-5, with D maybe TRBD1 (5 bases). This CDR3 spans 16 amino acids. With 3 bases removed from V and 1 base from J, the gap between germline ends came to 15 bases. The V gene's germline CDR1 is SEHNR and CDR2 FQNEAQ (reference sequence). CDR3 sequence reads: CASSLPKTDLQETQYF. The CDR3 DNA is TGTGCCAGCAGCTTGCCGAAGACAGACCTCCAAGAGACCCAGTACTTC.

This clonotype occurred once. The rearrangement joins TRBV4-1 to TRBJ2-7; D not resolved. Germline V CDR1 and CDR2: MGHRA, YSYEKL. Trimming took off 4 bases at V and 3 bases at J, with 16 bases between the two ends. This CDR3 is built from 15 residues. For the CDR3, the DNA is TGCGCCAGCAGCCCGCTTGGAGAGCTCGACTACGAGCAGTACTTC. Translated, it gives CASSPLGELDYEQYF.

The genes are TRBV27 and TRBJ1-5; D is possibly TRBD1 (5 bases). Trimming left V 0 bases short and J 6 bases short, with 9 bases between. CDR3 length: 14 amino acids. Germline CDR1 is MNHEY and CDR2 is SMNVEV (reference sequence). In nucleotides, the CDR3 is TGTGCCAGCAGTTTATCAGGGACTACTCAGCCCCAGCATTTT. This sequence encodes CASSLSGTTQPQHF.

The chain carries TRBV9 and TRBJ1-2, with 9 bases lining up with TRBD1. CDR3 length: 15 residues. The V gene end was trimmed by 5 bases and the J gene end by 4 bases; junction bases not matched to a gene: 9. Germline V gene lookup returns CDR1 SGDLS and CDR2 YYNGEE. The CDR3 sequence is CASSVTGGGSYGYTF. As DNA, the CDR3 is TGTGCCAGCAGTGTTACAGGGGGCGGTAGCTATGGCTACACCTTC. The full variable domain, its missing parts supplied by reference TRBV9 and TRBJ1-2, is DSGVTQTPKHLITATGQRVTLRCSPRSGDLSVYWYQQSLDQGLQFLIQYYNGEERAKGNILERFSAQQFPDLHSELNLSSLELGDSALYFCASSVTGGGSYGYTFGSGTRLTVV.

The genes are TRBV20-1 and TRBJ2-7; 8 nucleotides agree with TRBD1. The CDR3 is 11 residues long. Germline V gene lookup returns CDR1 DFQATT and CDR2 SNEGSKA (reference sequence). DNA for the CDR3: TGCATTTTTGCAGGGGGCGACGAGCAGTACTTC. Translation gives CIFAGGDEQYF.

V usage is TRBV7-9 and J usage is TRBJ2-1; tentative D call: TRBD1 (6 bases). V was clipped by 5 bases and J by 1 base, with 18 bases between them. Per germline, CDR1 SEHNR and CDR2 FQNEAQ (reference sequence). CDR3 length: 17 amino acids. The CDR3 protein is CASSTTQGVGSYNEQFF. DNA of the CDR3: TGTGCCAGCAGCACCACACAGGGCGTAGGATCCTACAATGAGCAGTTCTTC.

The CDR3 bases are TGTGCCAGCAGGGAGGACAGGGGATCCAATCAGCCCCAGCATTTT. Translated, it gives CASREDRGSNQPQHF. The chain carries TRBV2 and TRBJ1-5, with 9 bases identical to TRBD1. Germline lookup yields CDR1 SNHLY and CDR2 FYNNEI. J was trimmed by 3 bases and V by 6 bases; bases with no gene match: 6. There are 15 residues in the CDR3.

This chain uses TRBV6-5 with TRBJ1-2, with 8 positions matching TRBD1. Trimming cost V 1 base and J 6 bases; bases outside gene matches: 4. Germline V gene lookup returns CDR1 MNHEY and CDR2 SVGAGI. The CDR3 loop spans 14 amino acids. The CDR3 loop reads CASSYFTGGDGYTF. CDR3 coding DNA: TGTGCCAGCAGTTACTTTACAGGGGGAGATGGCTACACCTTC.

The chain couples TRBV20-1 to TRBJ2-7; 7 bases are a match to TRBD1. The V segment lost 0 bases and the J segment 5 bases; nucleotides outside the gene matches: 4. From germline, CDR1 is DFQATT and CDR2 SNEGSKA (reference sequence). The CDR3 contains 13 residues. In DNA, the CDR3 is TGCAGTGCTAGAGACGACAGGGACCACGAGCAGTACGTC. Its protein product is CSARDDRDHEQYV.

V gene TRBV18 combines with J gene TRBJ1-6; unclear D gene. This CDR3 contains 16 residues. Germline V lookup: CDR1 KGHSH, CDR2 LQKENI. V was clipped by 2 bases and J by 5 bases, with 13 bases between them. Written as DNA, the CDR3 is TGTGCCAGCTCACCAAAATCCCAGAGAGATAATTCACCCCTCCACTTT. It yields the protein CASSPKSQRDNSPLHF.